This T cell receptor (beta chain) is drawn from a study of beta chain features in type 1 diabetes. Across the whole study: Patients shared similar age, gender and cell yields with healthy donors.

General study results and limits: When Type 1 diabetes patients were examined, their TCRB CDR3s proved moderately but significantly shorter in all four CD4+ subsets.

Expressed TCRB transcripts were sequenced, since all the RNA that had been isolated was reverse transcribed. Read counts averaged roughly 3.7 million for samples of naive, central memory and regulatory T cells. The method was immunoSEQ multiplex PCR; TCRdb's version includes in-frame clones alone and lacks a portion of them. This table has some 640,000 clones, more than 13% appearing once. CD4+ naive, central memory, regulatory and stem cell-like memory subsets were isolated by sorting on CD45RO/CCR7/CD25/CD127/CD95/CD27. Per germline, CDR1 GTSNPN and CDR2 SVGIG (reference sequence). The CDR3 totals 13 residues. After removal of 4 bases from V and 8 bases from J, the junction contained 2 bases not matched to a gene. In its sample, this clone was seen a few times. What it binds is unknown.

Sequencing was performed on naive CD4+ T cells from blood. This receptor was obtained from a man aged 18 to 30 with type 1 diabetes. The chain joins TRBV30 to TRBJ1-6; 10 bases line up with TRBD1. In DNA form, the CDR3 reads TGTGCCTGGATCGGACAGGGGGATTCACCCCTCCACTTT. This codes for CAWIGQGDSPLHF.